These 10 T cell receptor beta chains were all obtained from the same sample, sequenced in a study of Ad26.COV2.S vaccination and SARS-CoV-2 variants. Repertoires were generated with immunoSEQ multiplex PCR, while TCRdb's copy carries only in-frame clones and drops some. Of around 240,000 clones listed, approximately 87% are singletons. The treatment denotes: 15 to 20 received Ad26.COV2.S at low or high dose, single or two shots; roughly five received placebo; per-sample allocation not given. Day 63 after the first vaccine or placebo injection was the time point for sampling. The material sequenced was peripheral blood, taken in a trial of Ad26.COV2.S vaccine versus placebo. These TCRs come from a person aged 18-65 years who received the Ad26.COV2.S COVID-19 vaccine or a placebo.

The J gene is TRBJ1-3, the V gene TRBV19, with D possibly being TRBD1 (6 bases). Germline lookup yields CDR1 LNHDA and CDR2 SQIVND (reference sequence). V gave up 5 bases and J gave up 4 bases, with 15 bases separating them. This CDR3 has 15 residues. The CDR3 sequence: CASSVQGSGGNTIYF. DNA of the CDR3: TGTGCCAGTAGTGTGCAGGGGAGCGGAGGAAACACCATATATTTT.

The chain links TRBV7-6 to TRBJ1-2, with TRBD1 identical over 10 bases. V lost 4 bases and J lost 4; bases outside the gene matches: 3. Germline CDR1 SGHVS, CDR2 FNYEAQ. The CDR3 consists of 14 residues. This CDR3 reads CASSSWTGGYGYTF. CDR3 bases: TGTGCCAGCAGCTCGTGGACAGGGGGCTATGGCTACACCTTC.

This chain connects TRBV6-4 to TRBJ1-3; possible D gene TRBD1, 6 bases. This CDR3 has 18 amino acids. Germline V gene lookup returns CDR1 MRHNA and CDR2 SNTAGT. Trimming shortened V by 3 bases and J by 3 bases, and 21 bases separated the two germline ends. This CDR3 is CASSEEGRDIVCGNTIYF. CDR3 nucleotides: TGTGCCAGCAGTGAGGAGGGCCGGGACATCGTATGTGGAAACACCATATATTTT.

The chain combines TRBV4-3 with TRBJ2-7; unclear D gene. Trimming took off 0 bases at V and 9 bases at J, with 12 bases between the two ends. CDR3 length equals 13 residues. Germline-derived CDR1 and CDR2 are LGHNA and YSLEER. The CDR3 DNA sequence: TGCGCCAGCAGCCAAGATCCTACCAAGGGGCAGTACTTC. This sequence encodes CASSQDPTKGQYF.

V is TRBV5-1 and J is TRBJ2-7; 8 bases map to TRBD1. This CDR3 is built from 16 residues. The germline V gene has CDR1 SGHRS and CDR2 YFSETQ. Losses at the gene ends were 0 bases for V and 5 bases for J; bases not matched to a gene: 10. CDR3 bases: TGCGCCAGCAGCTTGGGGGGCGCGGCAGGGGGCCACGAGCAGTACTTC. Amino acid sequence: CASSLGGAAGGHEQYF.

The rearrangement uses TRBV6-5 and TRBJ2-7; D might be TRBD1 (5 bases). Germline loops: CDR1 MNHEY, CDR2 SVGAGI. This CDR3 comprises 14 residues. V shed 8 bases and J shed 7 bases, with 21 bases lying between them. CDR3 in DNA: TGTGCCAGCTTCCCCCGACAGCCCCTCGGTGAGCAGTACTTC. This sequence encodes CASFPRQPLGEQYF.

The chain uses TRBV28 and TRBJ1-2; 7 bases agree with TRBD1. Trimming took 7 bases from V and 4 from J; bases not matched to a gene: 12. Germline CDR1 and CDR2: MDHEN and SYDVKM. The CDR3 runs to 15 residues. The chain's CDR3 is CASIVPKGAGYGYTF. As DNA, the CDR3 is TGTGCCAGCATCGTCCCAAAGGGGGCTGGCTATGGCTACACCTTC.

The count of this clone is one. CDR3 bases: TGCGCCAGCACGTCGGGAGACAGGGGATACTCTGGGGCCAACGTCCTGACTTTC. As protein: CASTSGDRGYSGANVLTF. The chain combines TRBV5-1 with TRBJ2-6; 8 nucleotides match TRBD1. V gave up 6 bases and J gave up 0 bases; unmatched junction bases: 11. CDR3 length equals 18 residues. Germline assignment: CDR1 SGHRS and CDR2 YFSETQ.

V and J are TRBV11-2 and TRBJ2-1; no definite D call. The length of the CDR3 is 16 residues. Germline CDR1 reads SGHAT; CDR2 reads FQNNGV. Trimming removed 0 bases from V and 3 bases from J, with 12 bases in between. The CDR3, as DNA: TGTGCCAGCAGCTTAGAAACGGAGCGATTCTACAATGAGCAGTTCTTC. Amino acid sequence: CASSLETERFYNEQFF.

The CDR3 coding sequence is TGCGCCAGCAGTGAGGGGTATGGGACGTTACATACGCAGTATTTT. Protein: CASSEGYGTLHTQYF. This chain joins TRBV10-1 and TRBJ2-3, with D perhaps being TRBD1 or TRBD2 (5 bases each). V was shortened by 2 bases and J by 7 bases, with 16 bases between the two germline ends. The CDR3 has 15 residues. Germline V gene sequence: CDR1 WNHNN, CDR2 SYGVQD (reference sequence).